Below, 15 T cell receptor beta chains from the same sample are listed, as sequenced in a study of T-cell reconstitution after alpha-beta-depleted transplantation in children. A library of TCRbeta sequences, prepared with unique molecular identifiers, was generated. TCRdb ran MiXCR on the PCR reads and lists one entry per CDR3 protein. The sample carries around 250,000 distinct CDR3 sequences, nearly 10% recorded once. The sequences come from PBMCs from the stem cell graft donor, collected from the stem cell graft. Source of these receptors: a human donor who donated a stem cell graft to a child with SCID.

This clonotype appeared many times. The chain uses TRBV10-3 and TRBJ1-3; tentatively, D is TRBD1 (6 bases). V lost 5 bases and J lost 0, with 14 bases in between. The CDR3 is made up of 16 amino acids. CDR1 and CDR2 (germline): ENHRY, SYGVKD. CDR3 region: CAISPQQGSSGNTIYF. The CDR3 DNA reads TGTGCCATCAGTCCTCAACAGGGCAGCTCTGGAAACACCATATATTTT.

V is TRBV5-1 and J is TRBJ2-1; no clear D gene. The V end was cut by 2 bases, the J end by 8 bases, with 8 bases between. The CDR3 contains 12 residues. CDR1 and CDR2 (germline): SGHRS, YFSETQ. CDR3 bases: TGCGCCAGCAGCTTTTTTGGGGATGAGCAGTTCTTC. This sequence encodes CASSFFGDEQFF.

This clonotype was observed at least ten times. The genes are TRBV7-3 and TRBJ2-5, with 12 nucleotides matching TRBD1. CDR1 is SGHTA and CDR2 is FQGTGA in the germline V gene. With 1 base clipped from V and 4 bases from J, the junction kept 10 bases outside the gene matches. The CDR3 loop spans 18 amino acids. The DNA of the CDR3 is TGTGCCAGCAGCTTAATTGGGACAGGGGGCATTGGGGCAGAGACCCAGTACTTC. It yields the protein CASSLIGTGGIGAETQYF.

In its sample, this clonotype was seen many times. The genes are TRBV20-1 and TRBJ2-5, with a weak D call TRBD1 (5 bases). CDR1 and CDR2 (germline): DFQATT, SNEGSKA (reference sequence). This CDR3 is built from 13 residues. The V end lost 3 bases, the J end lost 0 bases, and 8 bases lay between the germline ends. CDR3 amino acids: CSASGHHQETQYF. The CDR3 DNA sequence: TGCAGTGCTAGCGGACACCACCAAGAGACCCAGTACTTC.

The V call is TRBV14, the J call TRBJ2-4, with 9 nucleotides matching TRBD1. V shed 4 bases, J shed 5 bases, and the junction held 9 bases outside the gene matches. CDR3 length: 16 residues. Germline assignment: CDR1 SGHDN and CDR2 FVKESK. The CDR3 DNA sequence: TGTGCCAGCAGCCGCAACAGGGGGCTGAGGGAAAACATTCAGTACTTC. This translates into CASSRNRGLRENIQYF.

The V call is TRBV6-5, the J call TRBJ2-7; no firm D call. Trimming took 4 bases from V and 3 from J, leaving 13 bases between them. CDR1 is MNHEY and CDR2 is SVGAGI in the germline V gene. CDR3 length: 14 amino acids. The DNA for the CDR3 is TGTGCCAGCAGTTCCCTTGCCGGTAGCTACGAGCAGTACTTC. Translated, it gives CASSSLAGSYEQYF.

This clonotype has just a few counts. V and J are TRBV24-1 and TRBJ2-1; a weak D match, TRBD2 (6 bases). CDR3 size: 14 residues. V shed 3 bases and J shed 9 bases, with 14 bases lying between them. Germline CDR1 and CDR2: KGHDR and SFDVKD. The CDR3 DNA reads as TGTGCCACCAGTGATACGGACCCCGGGAGTGAGCAGTTCTTC. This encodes CATSDTDPGSEQFF.

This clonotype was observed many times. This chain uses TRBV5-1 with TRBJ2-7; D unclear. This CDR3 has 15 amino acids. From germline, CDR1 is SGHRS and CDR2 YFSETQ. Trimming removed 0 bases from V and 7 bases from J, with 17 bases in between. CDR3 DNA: TGCGCCAGCAGCTTGGTTGGGATCTCCATCGAGGAGCAGTACTTC. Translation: CASSLVGISIEEQYF.

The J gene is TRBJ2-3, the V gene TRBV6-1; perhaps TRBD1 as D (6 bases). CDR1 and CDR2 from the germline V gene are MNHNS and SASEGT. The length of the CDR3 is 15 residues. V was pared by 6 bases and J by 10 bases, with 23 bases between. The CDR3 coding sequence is TGTGCCAGCAGATCTCACCTCGGACAGCCCTTTCCGCAGTATTTT. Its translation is CASRSHLGQPFPQYF.

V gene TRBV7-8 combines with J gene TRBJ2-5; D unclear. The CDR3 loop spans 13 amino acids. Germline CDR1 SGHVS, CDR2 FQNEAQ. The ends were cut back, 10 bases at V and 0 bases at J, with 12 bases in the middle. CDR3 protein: CATIGRYQETQYF. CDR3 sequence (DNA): TGTGCCACCATTGGACGGTACCAAGAGACCCAGTACTTC.

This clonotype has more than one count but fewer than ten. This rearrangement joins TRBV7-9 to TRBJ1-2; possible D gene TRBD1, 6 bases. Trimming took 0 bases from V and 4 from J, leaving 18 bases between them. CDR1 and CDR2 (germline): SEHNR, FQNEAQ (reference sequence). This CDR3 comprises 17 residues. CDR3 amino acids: CASSLARRGTRSYGYTF. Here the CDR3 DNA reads TGTGCCAGCAGCTTAGCGAGAAGAGGGACAAGAAGCTATGGCTACACCTTC.

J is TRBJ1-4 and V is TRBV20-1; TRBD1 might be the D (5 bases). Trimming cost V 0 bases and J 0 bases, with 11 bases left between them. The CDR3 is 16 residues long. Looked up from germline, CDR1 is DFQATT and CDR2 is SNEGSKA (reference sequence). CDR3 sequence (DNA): TGCAGTGCTAGAGATCCGACAGCCGCAACTAATGAAAAACTGTTTTTT. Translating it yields CSARDPTAATNEKLFF.

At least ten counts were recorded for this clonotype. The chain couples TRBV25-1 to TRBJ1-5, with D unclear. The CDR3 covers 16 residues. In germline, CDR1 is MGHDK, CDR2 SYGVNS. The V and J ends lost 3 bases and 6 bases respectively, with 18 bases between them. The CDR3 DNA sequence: TGTGCCAGCAGTGACCTTTTTAGGAGGGTCTGTCAGCCCCAGCATTTT. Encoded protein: CASSDLFRRVCQPQHF.

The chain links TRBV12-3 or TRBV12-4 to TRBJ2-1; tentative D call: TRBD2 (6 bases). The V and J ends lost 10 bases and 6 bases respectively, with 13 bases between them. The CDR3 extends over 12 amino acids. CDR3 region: CAIPTRRNEQFF. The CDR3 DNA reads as TGTGCCATCCCGACTAGGCGCAATGAGCAGTTCTTC.

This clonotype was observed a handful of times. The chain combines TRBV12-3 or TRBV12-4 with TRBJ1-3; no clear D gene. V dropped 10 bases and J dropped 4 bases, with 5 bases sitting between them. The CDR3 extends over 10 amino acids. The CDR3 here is CATTGNTIYF. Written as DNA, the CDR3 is TGTGCCACTACCGGAAACACCATATATTTT.